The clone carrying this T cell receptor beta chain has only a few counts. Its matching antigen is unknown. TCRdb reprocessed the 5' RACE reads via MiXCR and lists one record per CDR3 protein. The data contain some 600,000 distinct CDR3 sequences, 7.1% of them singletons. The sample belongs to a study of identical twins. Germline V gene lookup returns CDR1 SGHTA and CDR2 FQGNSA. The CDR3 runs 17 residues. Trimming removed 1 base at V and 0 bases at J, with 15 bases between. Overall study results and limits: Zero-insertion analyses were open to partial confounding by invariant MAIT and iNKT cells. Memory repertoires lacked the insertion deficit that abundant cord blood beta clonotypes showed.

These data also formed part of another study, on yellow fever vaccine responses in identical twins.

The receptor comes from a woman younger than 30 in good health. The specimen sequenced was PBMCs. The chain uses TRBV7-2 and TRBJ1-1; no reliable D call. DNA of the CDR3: TGTGCCAGCAGCTTAGGGGGATCGAGGAAAATGAACACTGAAGCTTTCTTT. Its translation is CASSLGGSRKMNTEAFF.